This TCR beta chain derives from a study of blood T cell repertoires in COVID-19 (dated by TCRdb to the early 2020s). Notes on the research overall: Samples from collaborators originated in the United States, Italy and Spain and spanned both the acute and convalescent phases of COVID-19. The material from the prospective study consisted of cDNA or gDNA derived from T cells, B-cell-depleted T cells, or PBMCs. Nearly every sample came with metadata listing a de-identified subject ID, COVID-19 status, age in years and sex. Subjects who had been exposed to COVID-19, were actively infected with it, or had recovered from it provided the deeply sampled blood TCRbeta repertoires that made up the dataset. Samples came from the ongoing ImmuneRACE study (first 160 participants) plus 1,254 subjects from 6 global collaborators. Where HLA class I and class II types were available, the types were taken from metadata supplied by the sample provider, not from assay-based typing. The repertoires were released in a freely available public database intended as a resource for research on the immune response to SARS-CoV-2.

TCRbeta CDR3 regions were amplified from genomic DNA using the immunoSEQ Assay, a bias-controlled multiplex PCR. From the authors' description of their analysis: The number of nucleated cells in each sample was estimated from the amplification of reference gene primers within the assay. Sequence reads were collapsed and filtered to measure the absolute abundance of every unique TCRbeta CDR3 rearrangement. For each sample, productive Simpson clonality was calculated as the square root of Simpson's diversity index across productive rearrangements. In its TCRdb copy, this immuneACCESS table keeps in-frame sequences only and misses some clones. Where compared with another copy, unresolved V genes explain less than half of these, and the others have no known cause. V and J calls and clone size are as listed in that table; D and trimming were resolved from the DNA. This sample gives around 98,000 clones in total; around 82% of them show up just once. The top ten clonotypes cover approximately 11% of the sample.

For this clone: Its antigen target is currently unknown. It has no much larger one-base neighbor in the sample; base qualities were not kept.

The investigation overall reported the following: The quantity of clinical and demographic metadata differed by source and by participant and was supplied without curation.

The collaborating institutions used their own protocols to collect whole blood in K2EDTA tubes. Collaborator samples were shipped for TCRbeta analysis as frozen whole blood, isolated PBMCs, or DNA extracted from either sample type. The junction shows trimming of 1 base on V and 4 bases on J, and the gene matches do not reach 3 bases of it. The germline V gene (reference sequence) supplies CDR1 LNHDA and CDR2 SQIVND. The CDR3 numbers 15 residues from cysteine through phenylalanine. CDR3 DNA only is kept here, 45 bases in frame from base 1. The specimen was peripheral blood. The chain uses TRBV19 and TRBJ2-3; 9 central nucleotides agree with TRBD1. This clonotype originated in a man between 70 and 80 years old with active or convalescent COVID-19. In nucleotide form, the sequence is TGTGCCAGTAGTATAGGACAGGGGGGCCCAGATACGCAGTATTTT. Its translation reads: CASSIGQGGPDTQYF.